This T cell receptor (beta chain) was profiled in a study of CD8+CD57+ T cells in acquired aplastic anemia. Trimming left V 5 bases short and J 0 bases short, with 12 bases between. Germline loops: CDR1 KGHSH, CDR2 LQKENI. The CDR3 extends over 15 amino acids. Profiles of TCR beta VDJ and CDR3 were generated from a genomic DNA template. Each CDR3 protein is one row after TCRdb ran MiXCR on the reads. Found here are about 180,000 distinct CDR3 sequences, about half of them singletons; the top ten hold around 3%. Specimen: sorted CD4+, CD8+, or CD8+CD57+ T cells (not recorded which) from PBMCs. This chain links TRBV18 with TRBJ2-3; possible D gene TRBD1, 6 bases. This clonotype was sampled from a human donor in good health. The DNA of the CDR3 is TGTGCCAGCTCAACAGGGCCGCCTAGCACAGATACGCAGTATTTT. It codes for CASSTGPPSTDTQYF.